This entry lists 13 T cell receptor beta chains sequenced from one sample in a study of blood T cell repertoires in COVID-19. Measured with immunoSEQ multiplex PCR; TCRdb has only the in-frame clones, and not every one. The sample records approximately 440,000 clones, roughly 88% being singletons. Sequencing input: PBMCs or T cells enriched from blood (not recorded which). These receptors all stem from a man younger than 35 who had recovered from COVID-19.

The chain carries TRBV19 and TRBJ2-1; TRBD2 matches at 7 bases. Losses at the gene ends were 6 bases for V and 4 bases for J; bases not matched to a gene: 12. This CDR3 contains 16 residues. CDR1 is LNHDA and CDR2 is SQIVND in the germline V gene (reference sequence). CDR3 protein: CASSPSRAGAYNEQFF. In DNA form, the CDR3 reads TGTGCCAGTAGCCCATCCCGGGCGGGAGCATACAATGAGCAGTTCTTC.

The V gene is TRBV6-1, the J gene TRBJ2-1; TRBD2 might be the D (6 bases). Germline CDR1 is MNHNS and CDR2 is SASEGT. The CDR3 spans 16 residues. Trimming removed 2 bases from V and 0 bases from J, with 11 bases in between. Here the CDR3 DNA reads TGTGCCAGCAGTGAATTTTCCGGGAGCTCCTACAATGAGCAGTTCTTC. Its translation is CASSEFSGSSYNEQFF.

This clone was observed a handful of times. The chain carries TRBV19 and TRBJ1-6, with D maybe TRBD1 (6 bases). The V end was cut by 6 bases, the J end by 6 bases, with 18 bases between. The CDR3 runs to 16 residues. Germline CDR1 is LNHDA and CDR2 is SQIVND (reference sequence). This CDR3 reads CASSPQGRVGNSPLHF. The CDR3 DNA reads TGTGCCAGTAGCCCACAGGGAAGGGTGGGTAATTCACCCCTCCACTTT.

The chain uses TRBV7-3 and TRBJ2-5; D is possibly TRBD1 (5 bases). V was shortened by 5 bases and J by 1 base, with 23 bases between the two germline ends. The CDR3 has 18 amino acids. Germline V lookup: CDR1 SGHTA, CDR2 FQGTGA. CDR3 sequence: CASSPSRRSWGPQETQYF. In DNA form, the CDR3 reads TGTGCCAGCAGCCCATCCAGGCGTTCGTGGGGCCCCCAAGAGACCCAGTACTTC.

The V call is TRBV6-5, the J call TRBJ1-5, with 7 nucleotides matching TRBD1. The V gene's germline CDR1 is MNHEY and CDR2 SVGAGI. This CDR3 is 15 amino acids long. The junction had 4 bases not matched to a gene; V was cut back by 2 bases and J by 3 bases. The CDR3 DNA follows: TGTGCCAGCAGTTACGAGGGACAGAACAATCAGCCCCAGCATTTT. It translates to CASSYEGQNNQPQHF.

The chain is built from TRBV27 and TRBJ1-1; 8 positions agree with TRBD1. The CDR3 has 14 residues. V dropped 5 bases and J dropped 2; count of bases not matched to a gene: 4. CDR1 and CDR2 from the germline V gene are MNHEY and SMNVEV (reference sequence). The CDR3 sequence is CASSLDRGNTEAFF. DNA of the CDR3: TGTGCCAGCAGTCTCGACAGGGGTAACACTGAAGCTTTCTTT.

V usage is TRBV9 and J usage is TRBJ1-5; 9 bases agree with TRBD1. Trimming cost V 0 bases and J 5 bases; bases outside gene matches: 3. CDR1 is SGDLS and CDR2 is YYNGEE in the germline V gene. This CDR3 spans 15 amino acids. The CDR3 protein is CASSVGGQGHQPQHF. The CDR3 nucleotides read TGTGCCAGCAGCGTAGGAGGACAGGGGCATCAGCCCCAGCATTTT.

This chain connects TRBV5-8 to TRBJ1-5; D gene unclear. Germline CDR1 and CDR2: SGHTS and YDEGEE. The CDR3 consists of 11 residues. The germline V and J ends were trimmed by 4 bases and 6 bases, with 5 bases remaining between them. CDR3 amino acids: CASSLIQPQHF. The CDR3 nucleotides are TGTGCCAGCAGCCTAATTCAGCCCCAGCATTTT.

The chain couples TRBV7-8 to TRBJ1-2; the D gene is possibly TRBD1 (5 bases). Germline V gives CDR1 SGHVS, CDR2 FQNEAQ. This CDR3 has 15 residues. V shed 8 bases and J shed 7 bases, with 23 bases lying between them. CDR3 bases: TGTGCCAGCGATCCCTCTTCGAGGGGAGGGAGTGGCTACACCTTC. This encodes CASDPSSRGGSGYTF.

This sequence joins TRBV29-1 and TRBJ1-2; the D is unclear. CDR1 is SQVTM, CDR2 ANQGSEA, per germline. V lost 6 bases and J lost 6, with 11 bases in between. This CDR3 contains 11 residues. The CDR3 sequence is CSVGYGDGYTF. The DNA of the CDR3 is TGCAGCGTGGGTTACGGGGATGGCTACACCTTC.

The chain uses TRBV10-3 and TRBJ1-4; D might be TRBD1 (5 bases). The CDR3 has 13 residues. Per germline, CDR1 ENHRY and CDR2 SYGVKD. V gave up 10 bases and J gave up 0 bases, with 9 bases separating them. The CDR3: CATGHPTNEKLFF. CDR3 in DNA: TGTGCCACCGGACATCCAACTAATGAAAAACTGTTTTTT.

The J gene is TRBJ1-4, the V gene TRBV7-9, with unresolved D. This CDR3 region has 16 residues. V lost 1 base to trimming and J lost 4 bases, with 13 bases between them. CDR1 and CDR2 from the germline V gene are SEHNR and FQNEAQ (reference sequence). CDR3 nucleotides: TGTGCCAGCAGCTTAGTTTCCGGGAGTAGTAATGAAAAACTGTTTTTT. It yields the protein CASSLVSGSSNEKLFF.

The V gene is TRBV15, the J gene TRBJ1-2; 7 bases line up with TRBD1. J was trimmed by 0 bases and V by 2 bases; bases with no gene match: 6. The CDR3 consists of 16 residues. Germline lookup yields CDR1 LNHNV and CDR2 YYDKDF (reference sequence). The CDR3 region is CATSRSRDSTNYGYTF. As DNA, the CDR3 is TGTGCCACCAGCAGATCAAGGGACAGCACTAACTATGGCTACACCTTC.